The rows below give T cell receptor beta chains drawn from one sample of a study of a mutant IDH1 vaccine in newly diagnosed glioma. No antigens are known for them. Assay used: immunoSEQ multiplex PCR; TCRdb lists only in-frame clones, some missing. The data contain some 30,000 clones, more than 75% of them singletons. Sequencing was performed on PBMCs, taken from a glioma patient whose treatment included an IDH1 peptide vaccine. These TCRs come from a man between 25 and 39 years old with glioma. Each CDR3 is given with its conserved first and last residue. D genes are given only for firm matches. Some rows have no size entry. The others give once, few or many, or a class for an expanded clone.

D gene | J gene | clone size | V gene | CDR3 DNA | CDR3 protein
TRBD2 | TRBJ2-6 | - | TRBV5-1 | TGCGCCAGCAGCTTGGTGGTCGGGGGGGCTGGGGCCAACGTCCTGACTTTC | CASSLVVGGAGANVLTF
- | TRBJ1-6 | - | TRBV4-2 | TGTGCCAGCAGCCAAGACAGTCAGGCTGGGGGGACCCTCCACTTT | CASSQDSQAGGTLHF
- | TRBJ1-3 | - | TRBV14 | TGTGCCAGCAGCCAATTCCGGAGTTCCGGAAACACCATATATTTT | CASSQFRSSGNTIYF
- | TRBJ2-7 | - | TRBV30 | TGTGCCTGGGATGGCGGGCAGGTCCTATGCTACGAGCAGTACTTC | CAWDGGQVLCYEQYF
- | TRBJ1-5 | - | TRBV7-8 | TGTGCCAGCAGCCCGGACGTGAATCAGCCCCAGCATTTT | CASSPDVNQPQHF
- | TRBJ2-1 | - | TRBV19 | TGTGCCAGTACCTTTGGGGGCGACTACAATGAGCAGTTCTTC | CASTFGGDYNEQFF
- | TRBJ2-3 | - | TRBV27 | TGTGCCAGCAGTTTTTTAAGGACAGATACGCAGTATTTT | CASSFLRTDTQYF
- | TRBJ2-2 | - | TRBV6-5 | TGTGCCAGCAGTTACTTCCTGGCCGTGGGAACCGGGGAGCTGTTTTTT | CASSYFLAVGTGELFF
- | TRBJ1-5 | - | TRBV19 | TGTGCCAGTAGTATAGGACATGGGCAGAGCAATCAGCCCCAGCATTTT | CASSIGHGQSNQPQHF
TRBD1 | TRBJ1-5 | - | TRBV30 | TGTGCCTGGAATATGGCAGGGGGCCAGCCCCAGCATTTT | CAWNMAGGQPQHF
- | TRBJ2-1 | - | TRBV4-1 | TGCGCCAGCACCGGCGTGTCAGCCTTGCAGTTCTTC | CASTGVSALQFF
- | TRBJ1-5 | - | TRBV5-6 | TGTGCCAGCAGCCAGCTGGACGGCGGGCATCAGCCCCAGCATTTT | CASSQLDGGHQPQHF
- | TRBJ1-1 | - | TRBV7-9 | TGTGCCAGCAGCTTAGGAAGGGAGTGGGGGAACACTGAAGCTTTCTTT | CASSLGREWGNTEAFF
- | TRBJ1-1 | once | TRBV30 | TGTGCCTGGAGCCGGGGACCCCTTCCGAACACTGAAGCTTTCTTT | CAWSRGPLPNTEAFF
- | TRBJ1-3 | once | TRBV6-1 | TGTGCCAGCAGTGCCTCTGGAAACACCATATATTTT | CASSASGNTIYF
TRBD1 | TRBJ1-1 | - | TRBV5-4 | TGTGCCAGCACCGCCGGGACAGGGGGCGGAGACACTGAAGCTTTCTTT | CASTAGTGGGDTEAFF